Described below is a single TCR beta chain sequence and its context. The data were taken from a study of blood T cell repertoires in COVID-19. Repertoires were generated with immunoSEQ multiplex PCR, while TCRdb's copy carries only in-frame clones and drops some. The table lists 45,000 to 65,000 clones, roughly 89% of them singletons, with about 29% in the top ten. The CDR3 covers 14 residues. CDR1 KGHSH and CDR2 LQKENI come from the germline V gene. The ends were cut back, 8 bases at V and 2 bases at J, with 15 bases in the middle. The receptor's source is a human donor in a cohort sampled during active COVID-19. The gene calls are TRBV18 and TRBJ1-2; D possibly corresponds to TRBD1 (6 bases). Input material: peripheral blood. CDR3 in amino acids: CASQMEQGNYGYTF. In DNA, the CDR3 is TGTGCCAGCCAAATGGAACAGGGAAACTATGGCTACACCTTC.